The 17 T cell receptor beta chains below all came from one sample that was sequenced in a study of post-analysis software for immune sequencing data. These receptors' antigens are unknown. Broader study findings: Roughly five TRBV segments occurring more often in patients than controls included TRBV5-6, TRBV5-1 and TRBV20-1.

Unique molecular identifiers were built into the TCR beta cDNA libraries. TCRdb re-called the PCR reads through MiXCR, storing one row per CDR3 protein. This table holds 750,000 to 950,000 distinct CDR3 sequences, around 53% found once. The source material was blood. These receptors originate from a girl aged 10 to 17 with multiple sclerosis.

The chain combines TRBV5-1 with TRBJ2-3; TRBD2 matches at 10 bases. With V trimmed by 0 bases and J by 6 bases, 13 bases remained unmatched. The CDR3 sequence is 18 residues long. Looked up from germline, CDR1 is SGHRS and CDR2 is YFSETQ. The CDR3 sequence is CASSLASGPAGGFDTQYF. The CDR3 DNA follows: TGCGCCAGCAGCTTGGCCTCGGGGCCAGCGGGAGGGTTCGATACGCAGTATTTT. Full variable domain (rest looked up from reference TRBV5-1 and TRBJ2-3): KAGVTQTPRYLIKTRGQQVTLSCSPISGHRSVSWYQQTPGQGLQFLFEYFSETQRNKGNFPGRFSGRQFSNSRSEMNVSTLELGDSALYLCASSLASGPAGGFDTQYFGPGTRLTVL.

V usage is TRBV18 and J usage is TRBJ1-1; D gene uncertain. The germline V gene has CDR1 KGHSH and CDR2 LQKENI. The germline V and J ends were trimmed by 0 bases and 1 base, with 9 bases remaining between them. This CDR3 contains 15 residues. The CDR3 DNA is TGTGCCAGCTCACCACCGGGAGTACAGAACACTGAAGCTTTCTTT. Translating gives CASSPPGVQNTEAFF.

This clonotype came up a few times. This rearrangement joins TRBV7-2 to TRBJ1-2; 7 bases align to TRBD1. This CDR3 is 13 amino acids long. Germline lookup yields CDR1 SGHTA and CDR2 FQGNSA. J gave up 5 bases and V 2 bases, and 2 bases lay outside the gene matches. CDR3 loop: CASSLRGQYGYTF. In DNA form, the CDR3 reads TGTGCCAGCAGCTTAAGGGGGCAATATGGCTACACCTTC.

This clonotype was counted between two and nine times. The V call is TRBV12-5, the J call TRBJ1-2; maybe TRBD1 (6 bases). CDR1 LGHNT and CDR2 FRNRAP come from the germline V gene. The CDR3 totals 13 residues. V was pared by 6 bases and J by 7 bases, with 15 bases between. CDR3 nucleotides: TGTGCTAGTGGAGTACAGGGCTCCGGTGGCTACACCTTC. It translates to CASGVQGSGGYTF.

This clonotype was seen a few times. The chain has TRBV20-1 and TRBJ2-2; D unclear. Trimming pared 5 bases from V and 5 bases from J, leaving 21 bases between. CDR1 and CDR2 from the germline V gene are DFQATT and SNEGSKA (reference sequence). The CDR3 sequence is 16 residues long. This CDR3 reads CSAFSLTGGNTGELFF. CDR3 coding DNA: TGCAGTGCTTTCTCTCTGACTGGCGGTAATACCGGGGAGCTGTTTTTT.

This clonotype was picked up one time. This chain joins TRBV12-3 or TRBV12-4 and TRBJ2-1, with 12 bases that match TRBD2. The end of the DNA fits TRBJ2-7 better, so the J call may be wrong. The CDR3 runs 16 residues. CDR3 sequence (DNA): TGTGCCAGCAGTAGAGGACTAGCGGGGAGGTACAATGAGCAGTACTTC. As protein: CASSRGLAGRYNEQYF.

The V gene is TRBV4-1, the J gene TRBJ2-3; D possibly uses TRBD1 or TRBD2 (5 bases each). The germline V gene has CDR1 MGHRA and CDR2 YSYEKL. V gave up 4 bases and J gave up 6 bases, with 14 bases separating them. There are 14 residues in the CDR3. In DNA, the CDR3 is TGCGCCAGCAGCCGGGACCAGGAGCAGGATACGCAGTATTTT. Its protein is CASSRDQEQDTQYF.

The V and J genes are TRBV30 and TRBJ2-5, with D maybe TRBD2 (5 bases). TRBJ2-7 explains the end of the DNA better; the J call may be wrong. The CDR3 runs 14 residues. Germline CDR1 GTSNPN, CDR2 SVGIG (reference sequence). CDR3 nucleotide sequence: TGTGCCTGGAGTGGGCCCGTTCGGGGTGCCGAGCAGTACTTC. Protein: CAWSGPVRGAEQYF.

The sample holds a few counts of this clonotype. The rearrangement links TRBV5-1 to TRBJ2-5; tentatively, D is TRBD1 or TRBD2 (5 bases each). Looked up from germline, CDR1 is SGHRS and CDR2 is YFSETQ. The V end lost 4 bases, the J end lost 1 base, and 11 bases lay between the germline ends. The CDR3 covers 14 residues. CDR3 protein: CASSGGRSQETQYF. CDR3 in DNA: TGCGCCAGCAGCGGGGGACGGAGCCAAGAGACCCAGTACTTC.

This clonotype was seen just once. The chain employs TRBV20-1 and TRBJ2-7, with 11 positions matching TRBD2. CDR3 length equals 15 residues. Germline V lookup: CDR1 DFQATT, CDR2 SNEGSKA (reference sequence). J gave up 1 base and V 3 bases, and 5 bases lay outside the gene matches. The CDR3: CSASDSSGRSYEQYF. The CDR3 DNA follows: TGCAGTGCTAGCGACTCTAGCGGGAGGTCCTACGAGCAGTACTTC.

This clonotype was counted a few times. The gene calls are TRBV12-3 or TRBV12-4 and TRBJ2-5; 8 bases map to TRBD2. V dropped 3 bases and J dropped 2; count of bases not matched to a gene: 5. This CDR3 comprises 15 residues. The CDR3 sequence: CASSFTGGRQETQYF. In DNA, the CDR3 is TGTGCCAGCAGTTTTACGGGGGGGAGACAAGAGACCCAGTACTTC.

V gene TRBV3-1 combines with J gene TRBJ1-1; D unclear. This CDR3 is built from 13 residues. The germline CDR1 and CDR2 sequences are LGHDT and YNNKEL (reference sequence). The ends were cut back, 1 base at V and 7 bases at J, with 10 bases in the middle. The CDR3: CASSQVASFEAFF. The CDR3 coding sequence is TGTGCCAGCAGCCAAGTGGCAAGTTTTGAAGCTTTCTTT.

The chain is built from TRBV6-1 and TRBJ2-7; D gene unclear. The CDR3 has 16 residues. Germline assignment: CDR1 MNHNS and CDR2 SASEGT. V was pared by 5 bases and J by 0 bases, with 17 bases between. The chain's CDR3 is CASSQGSRSDSYEQYF. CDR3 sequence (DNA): TGTGCCAGCAGTCAAGGCAGTAGGAGTGACTCCTACGAGCAGTACTTC.

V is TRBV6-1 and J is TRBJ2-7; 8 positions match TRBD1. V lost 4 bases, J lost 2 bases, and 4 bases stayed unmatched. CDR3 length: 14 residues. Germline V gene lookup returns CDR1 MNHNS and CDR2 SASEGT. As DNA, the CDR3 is TGTGCCAGCAGTGTTCAGACAGGGGCCTACGAGCAGTACTTC. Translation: CASSVQTGAYEQYF.

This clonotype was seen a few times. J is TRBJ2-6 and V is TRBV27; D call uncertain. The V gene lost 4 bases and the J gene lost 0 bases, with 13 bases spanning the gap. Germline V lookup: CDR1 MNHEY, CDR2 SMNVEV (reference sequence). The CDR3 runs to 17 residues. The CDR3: CASSSALGISGANVLTF. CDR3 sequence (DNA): TGTGCCAGCAGTTCTGCCCTAGGGATCTCTGGGGCCAACGTCCTGACTTTC.

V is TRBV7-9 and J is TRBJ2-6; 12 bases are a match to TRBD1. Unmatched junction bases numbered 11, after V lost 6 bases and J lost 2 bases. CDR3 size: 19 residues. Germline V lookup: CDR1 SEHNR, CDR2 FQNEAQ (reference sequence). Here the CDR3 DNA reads TGTGCCAGCAGAGCCGTTTCCGGGACAGGGGGCGCTGGGGCCAACGTCCTGACTTTC. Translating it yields CASRAVSGTGGAGANVLTF.

CDR3 in DNA: TGCAGTGCTAGAGCCAGGGATCCGGGACTGAACTACGAGCAGTACTTC. It encodes CSARARDPGLNYEQYF. The rearrangement joins TRBV20-1 to TRBJ2-7; a weak D match, TRBD2 (6 bases). The germline V gene encodes CDR1 DFQATT and CDR2 SNEGSKA (reference sequence). The V and J ends lost 1 base and 3 bases respectively, with 19 bases between them. This CDR3 is 16 amino acids long.